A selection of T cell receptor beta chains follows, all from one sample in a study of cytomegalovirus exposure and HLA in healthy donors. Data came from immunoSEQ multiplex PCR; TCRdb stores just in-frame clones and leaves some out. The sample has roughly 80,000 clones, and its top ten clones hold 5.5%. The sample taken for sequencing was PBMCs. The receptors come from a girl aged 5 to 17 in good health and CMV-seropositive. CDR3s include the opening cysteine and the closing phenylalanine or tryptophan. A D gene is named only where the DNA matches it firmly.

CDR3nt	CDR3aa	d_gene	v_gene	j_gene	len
TGTGCCAGCAACAACCTGGGGGGGTCGGGAAACACCATATATTTT	CASNNLGGSGNTIYF	-	TRBV5-5	TRBJ1-3	15
TGTGCCAGCAGTTCCCGACAGGGGGGCGGCTATGGCTACACCTTC	CASSSRQGGGYGYTF	TRBD1	TRBV28	TRBJ1-2	15
TGTGCCAGCCTTCAGGGATTAAGCTCCTACAATGAGCAGTTCTTC	CASLQGLSSYNEQFF	-	TRBV6-1	TRBJ2-1	15
TGTGCCAGCAGGATTACAGGGGGAGGCAATTCACCCCTACACTTT	CASRITGGGNSPLHF	TRBD1	TRBV7-2	TRBJ1-6	15
TGCGCCAGCCGCCGGTCCAATTCACCCCTCCACTTT	CASRRSNSPLHF	-	TRBV5-1	TRBJ1-6	12
TGTGCCAGCAGCACGTGGGGACAGGCTCAGCCCCAGCATTTT	CASSTWGQAQPQHF	TRBD1	TRBV6-6	TRBJ1-5	14
TGTGCCAGCAGCTTAGTAGGGGCTGGGGCCAACGTCCTGACTTTC	CASSLVGAGANVLTF	-	TRBV7-2	TRBJ2-6	15
TGCAGCGTTGAAGGCGGCGGGCAAGAGACCCAGTACTTC	CSVEGGGQETQYF	-	TRBV29-1	TRBJ2-5	13
TGTGCCAGCAGCGTAGTGCGGACCGGGGAGCTGTTTTTT	CASSVVRTGELFF	-	TRBV9	TRBJ2-2	13
TGCAGCGTCCCCTCGGGGAGCTCCTACAATGAGCAGTTCTTC	CSVPSGSSYNEQFF	-	TRBV29-1	TRBJ2-1	14
TGTGCCAGCAGTTACGATTCGCGGGGGGGCGAGACCCAGTACTTC	CASSYDSRGGETQYF	TRBD2	TRBV6-5	TRBJ2-5	15
TGCAGCGTTGAACAGCAGGGCGGAACTGAAGCTTTCTTT	CSVEQQGGTEAFF	-	TRBV29-1	TRBJ1-1	13
TGTGCCAGCAGCTTGGGGAGCTATAATTCACCCCTCCACTTT	CASSLGSYNSPLHF	-	TRBV5-6	TRBJ1-6	14
TGTGCCAGCAGCATGTCCCGGGACAGGGTTGACACCGGGGAGCTGTTTTTT	CASSMSRDRVDTGELFF	TRBD1	TRBV7-9	TRBJ2-2	17
TGTGCCAGCAGTTCAGGGACACCCGTAGGTCAGCCCCAGCATTTT	CASSSGTPVGQPQHF	-	TRBV27	TRBJ1-5	15
TGTGCCAGCAGCCACTCATGGAACACTGAAGCTTTCTTT	CASSHSWNTEAFF	-	TRBV7-6	TRBJ1-1	13
TGTGCCAGCAGTGTGGACAGTAATTCACCCCTCCACTTT	CASSVDSNSPLHF	-	TRBV25-1	TRBJ1-6	13
TGCGCCAGCAGCGAGGGACAGGGGGGGATTAAGACGCAGTATTTT	CASSEGQGGIKTQYF	TRBD1	TRBV4-3	TRBJ2-3	15
TGTGCCAGCAGCCAGACTAGCTTGAGCTCCTACAATGAGCAGTTCTTC	CASSQTSLSSYNEQFF	TRBD2	TRBV28	TRBJ2-1	16
TGTGCCAGCTCACCACGTCCGGGATCAGATACGCAGTATTTT	CASSPRPGSDTQYF	-	TRBV18	TRBJ2-3	14
TGTGCCAGCAGTGACGGGGAGGCTCCAAACGGGGGCAATCAGCCCCAGCATTTT	CASSDGEAPNGGNQPQHF	-	TRBV25-1	TRBJ1-5	18
TGTGCCAGCAGCGACCCCTGGACAGTAAATGAAAAACTGTTTTTT	CASSDPWTVNEKLFF	-	TRBV6-1	TRBJ1-4	15
TGTGCCAGCAGCCAAGACCGAGGGTACCCCTACGAGCAGTACTTC	CASSQDRGYPYEQYF	-	TRBV4-2	TRBJ2-7	15
TGCGCCAGCAGCCAAGGGGCTAGCCGGCTTGGAAATAAGCAGTATTTT	CASSQGASRLGNKQYF	-	TRBV4-1	TRBJ2-3	16
TGCGCCAGCAGCTTTCCCGAGGATGCCGGCCCCACTGAAGCTTTCTTT	CASSFPEDAGPTEAFF	-	TRBV5-1	TRBJ1-1	16
TGTGCCAGCAGCTTAGTGGCCCTTAACACTGAAGCTTTCTTT	CASSLVALNTEAFF	-	TRBV7-8	TRBJ1-1	14
TGTGCCAGCAGCCAAGATCGGGCAGGGGGCCACACTGAAGCTTTCTTT	CASSQDRAGGHTEAFF	TRBD1	TRBV4-2	TRBJ1-1	16
TGTGCCAGCAGCTTAGCCCGCGGGGGGGCCGTAGATAAGCAGTATTTT	CASSLARGGAVDKQYF	TRBD2	TRBV7-6	TRBJ2-3	16
TGTGCCAGCAGCCCTATCCAGGGGAGTCAGCCCCAGCATTTT	CASSPIQGSQPQHF	-	TRBV7-2	TRBJ1-5	14